This T cell receptor beta chain is drawn from a study of blood T cell repertoires in COVID-19. Study-level information: Acute-phase and convalescent COVID-19 samples originated in the United States, Italy and Spain. From T cells, B-cell-depleted T cells, or PBMCs came the material, which was cDNA or gDNA.

Methods used by the authors: Amplification from reference gene primers served as the basis for estimated nucleated cell counts. Sequencing was performed with immunoSEQ multiplex PCR; in TCRdb, only in-frame clones are kept and a portion is missing. V and J calls and clone size follow that table, whereas D and trimming were derived from the DNA. In the table there are 250,000 or so clones, about 90% of which are singletons. With 1 base removed from V and 4 bases from J, the gap between germline ends came to 13 bases. Germline-derived CDR1 and CDR2 are LGHNA and YNFKEQ. CDR3 size: 15 residues. In its sample, this clone was seen once.

The V and J genes are TRBV4-2 and TRBJ1-1, with a tentative D call TRBD1 (5 bases). This TCR was sampled from an older woman with COVID-19, enrolled during active disease. The material sequenced was peripheral blood. CDR3 in DNA: TGTGCCAGCAGCCAAGTTGAGTCCGGGGGCACTGAAGCTTTCTTT. Its protein product is CASSQVESGGTEAFF.